This TCR beta chain is from a study of CD8 T cells in ankylosing spondylitis. Study-wide findings and caveats: Disease-linked clones displayed a CD8+ phenotype and appeared relatively rarely in peripheral blood. Some of these motif variants have turned up before, in reports on reactive arthritis synovial fluid and blood. Researchers reportedly found disease-linked clones significantly enriched in matched ankylosing spondylitis synovial fluid.

This clonotype has just a few counts. Its antigen is not identified. With molecular barcodes, quantitative 5'-RACE was used to make the TCR beta libraries. TCRdb passed the 5' RACE reads through MiXCR, listing each CDR3 protein once. The repertoire holds 200,000 or so distinct CDR3 sequences, 10% to 15% seen once, with 8% to 13% in the top ten. There are 18 residues in the CDR3. The V gene lost 0 bases and the J gene lost 10 bases, with 26 bases spanning the gap. CDR1 SGDLS and CDR2 YYNGEE come from the germline V gene. The clonotype originates from a female donor with ankylosing spondylitis or in good health (not recorded which). The chain has TRBV9 and TRBJ2-1; D possibly corresponds to TRBD2 (6 bases). The sequenced sample was blood, either unsorted or a sorted T cell fraction (not recorded which). The CDR3 is CASSVEGRGIGNRREQFF. DNA for the CDR3: TGTGCCAGCAGCGTAGAAGGTCGGGGGATTGGGAACCGTCGGGAGCAGTTCTTC.